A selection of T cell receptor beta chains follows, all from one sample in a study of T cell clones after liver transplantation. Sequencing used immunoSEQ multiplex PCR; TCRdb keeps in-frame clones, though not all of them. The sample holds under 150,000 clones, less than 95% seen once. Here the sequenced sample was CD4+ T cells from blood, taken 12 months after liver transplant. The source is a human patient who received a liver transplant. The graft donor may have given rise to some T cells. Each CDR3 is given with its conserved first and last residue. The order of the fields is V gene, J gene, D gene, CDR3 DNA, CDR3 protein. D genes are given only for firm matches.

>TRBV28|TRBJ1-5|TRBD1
TGTGCCAGCAGTTTAACAGGGGATAGTCAGCCCCAGCATTTT
CASSLTGDSQPQHF
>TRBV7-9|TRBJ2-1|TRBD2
TGTGCCAGCAGCCCGCGGGAGGGCCTGGGGAATGAGCAGTTCTTC
CASSPREGLGNEQFF
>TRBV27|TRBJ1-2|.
TGTGCCAGCAGTTTAAACAGGGAGATCTATGGCTACACCTTC
CASSLNREIYGYTF
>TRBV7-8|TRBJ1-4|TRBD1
TGTGCCAGCAGCCCGATCGGGACAGGGGCTGAAAAACTGTTTTTT
CASSPIGTGAEKLFF
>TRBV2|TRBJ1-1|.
TGTGCCAGCAGTGAAGCGGGGAGTCAATACACTGAAGCTTTCTTT
CASSEAGSQYTEAFF
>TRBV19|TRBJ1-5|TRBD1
TGTGCCAGTAGTCCCAGGACAGGACGGGTAAGCAATCAGCCCCAGCATTTT
CASSPRTGRVSNQPQHF
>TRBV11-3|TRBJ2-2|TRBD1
TGTGCCAGCAGCTTAGATAGCCAGGGGGCGAACACCGGGGAGCTGTTTTTT
CASSLDSQGANTGELFF
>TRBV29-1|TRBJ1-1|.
TGCAGCGTACAGGGATTTAGCACTGAAGCTTTCTTT
CSVQGFSTEAFF
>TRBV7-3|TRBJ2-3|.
TGTGCCAGCAGCCAGGATTCTGGGACACAAACAGATACGCAGTATTTT
CASSQDSGTQTDTQYF
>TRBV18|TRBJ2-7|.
TGTGCCAGCTCACTCCTGGACAGACGAGGCTACGAGCAGTACTTC
CASSLLDRRGYEQYF
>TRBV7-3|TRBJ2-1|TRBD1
TGTGCCAGCAGCTTCGGGACAGGGGGACGGAATGAGCAGTTCTTC
CASSFGTGGRNEQFF
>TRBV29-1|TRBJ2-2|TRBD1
TGCAGCGTTGTCCAGGGGGCGATCGGGGAGCTGTTTTTT
CSVVQGAIGELFF
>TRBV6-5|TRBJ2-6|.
TGTGCCAGCAGATCTGGGGCCAACGTCCTGACTTTC
CASRSGANVLTF
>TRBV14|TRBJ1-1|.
TGTGCCAGCAGCTCAATACACAGGGCGCCGAACACTGAAGCTTTCTTT
CASSSIHRAPNTEAFF
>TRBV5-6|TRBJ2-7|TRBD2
TGTGCCAGCAGCTCCATACGACTAGCGGGAGGTTCCTACGAGCAGTACTTC
CASSSIRLAGGSYEQYF